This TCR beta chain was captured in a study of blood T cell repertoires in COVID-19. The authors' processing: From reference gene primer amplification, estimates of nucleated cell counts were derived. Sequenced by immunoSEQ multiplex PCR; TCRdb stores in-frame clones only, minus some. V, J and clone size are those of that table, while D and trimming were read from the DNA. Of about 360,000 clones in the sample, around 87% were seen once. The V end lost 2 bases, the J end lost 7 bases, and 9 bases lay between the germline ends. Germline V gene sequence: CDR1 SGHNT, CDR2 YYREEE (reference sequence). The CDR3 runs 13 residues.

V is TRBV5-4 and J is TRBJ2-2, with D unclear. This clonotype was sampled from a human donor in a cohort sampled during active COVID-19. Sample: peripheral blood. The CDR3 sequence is CASSFYHRGELFF. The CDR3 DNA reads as TGTGCCAGCAGCTTCTATCATCGCGGGGAGCTGTTTTTT. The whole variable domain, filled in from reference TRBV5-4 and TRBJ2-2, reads ETGVTQSPTHLIKTRGQQVTLRCSSQSGHNTVSWYQQALGQGPQFIFQYYREEENGRGNFPPRFSGLQFPNYSSELNVNALELDDSALYLCASSFYHRGELFFGEGSRLTVL.